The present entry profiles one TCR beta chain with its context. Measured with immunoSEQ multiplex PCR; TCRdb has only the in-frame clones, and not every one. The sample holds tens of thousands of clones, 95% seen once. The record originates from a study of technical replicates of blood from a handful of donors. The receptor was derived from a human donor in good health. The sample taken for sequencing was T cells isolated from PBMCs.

The DNA for the CDR3 is TGTGCCAGCCGATCGGCCCCCCGGGCGGGAGAGACCCAGTACTTC. Protein product: CASRSAPRAGETQYF. The chain recombines TRBV6-5 with TRBJ2-5; D is perhaps TRBD2 (5 bases). Per the germline V gene, CDR1 is MNHEY and CDR2 is SVGAGI. CDR3 length equals 15 residues. Trimming shortened V by 8 bases and J by 4 bases, and 20 bases separated the two germline ends.